This T cell receptor beta chain was sequenced for a study of vaccination effects on CD4 cells after COVID-19. Study context: Vaccine administered to participants consisted of two doses of either BNT162b2 or mRNA-1273. Study-wide points: Clones from infection and from vaccination both contracted markedly late after vaccination. From healthy vaccinees, only 1 of 255 vaccine-induced clones also reacted to common cold coronaviruses.

Within the ViraFEST assay, antigen-specific CD4+ T cells underwent expansion with viral peptide pools prior to sequencing. The culture ran for nine to ten days, and then CD4+ T cells were isolated. Testing of the vaccine recipients showed negative nucleocapsid antibodies and no prior SARS-CoV-2 infection. Wells of roughly 2 million PBMC each were grown with roughly 10 IU/ml IL-2 and approximately 9.6 ug/ml peptides. Method: immunoSEQ multiplex PCR; TCRdb's copy keeps in-frame clones and lacks some. Of about 55,000 clones detected, roughly two thirds appear once; the ten largest clones hold around 17%. To note about this clone: No antigen is known for it.

Germline CDR1 reads KGHSH; CDR2 reads LQKENI. Trimming shortened V by 6 bases and J by 5 bases, and 21 bases separated the two germline ends. The CDR3 sequence is 16 residues long. The chain links TRBV18 to TRBJ2-3; maybe TRBD2 (7 bases). This TCR was sampled from a human donor who received a COVID-19 vaccine. The specimen was CD4+ T cells from PBMCs cultured with SARS-CoV-2 spike peptides, collected before COVID-19 vaccination. CDR3 in DNA: TGTGCCAGCTCCCCTCCGGGGGGCCCCCCACAAGATACGCAGTATTTT. Its protein product is CASSPPGGPPQDTQYF.